A single sample is the source of the 24 T cell receptor beta chains below, sequenced in a study of monozygotic twins with cystic fibrosis. Profiled with immunoSEQ multiplex PCR; TCRdb holds only in-frame clones, not every one. The repertoire holds 39,000 or so clones, with around nine tenths as singletons. Sequencing input: blood. The receptors were sampled from a boy between 2 and 10 years old with cystic fibrosis.

This chain connects TRBV10-3 to TRBJ2-7; 9 bases are a match to TRBD1. From germline, CDR1 is ENHRY and CDR2 SYGVKD. Trimming took 10 bases from V and 5 from J; bases not matched to a gene: 3. The CDR3 has 11 residues. The CDR3 is CATWTGDEQYF. CDR3 sequence (DNA): TGTGCCACCTGGACAGGGGACGAGCAGTACTTC.

The V gene is TRBV6-5, the J gene TRBJ2-7; D possibly matches TRBD1 or TRBD2 (6 bases each). The CDR3 has 14 residues. Looked up from germline, CDR1 is MNHEY and CDR2 is SVGAGI. The V end lost 0 bases, the J end lost 7 bases, and 13 bases lay between the germline ends. The CDR3 nucleotides are TGTGCCAGCAGTTACTCGTGGGGGGCAGAGGAGCAGTACTTC. It is translated as CASSYSWGAEEQYF.

The chain combines TRBV7-9 with TRBJ1-4; D might be TRBD1 (5 bases). V gave up 1 base and J gave up 2 bases, with 5 bases separating them. Germline assignment: CDR1 SEHNR and CDR2 FQNEAQ (reference sequence). The CDR3 has 14 residues. The DNA of the CDR3 is TGTGCCAGCAGCTTAGGGGGGACTAATGAAAAACTGTTTTTT. Protein product: CASSLGGTNEKLFF.

V is TRBV29-1 and J is TRBJ2-7, with 7 positions matching TRBD1. Trimming at V came to 4 bases and at J to 0 bases, leaving 3 bases not matched to a gene. The CDR3 runs to 13 residues. The germline gives CDR1 SQVTM, CDR2 ANQGSEA. CDR3 in DNA: TGCAGCGTTGGACAGGGCGCCTCCTACGAGCAGTACTTC. The encoded protein is CSVGQGASYEQYF.

The gene calls are TRBV5-1 and TRBJ2-3, with 9 nucleotides matching TRBD2. CDR3 length equals 19 residues. The trim removed 6 bases at V and 1 base at J, leaving 18 bases unmatched. Germline V gene lookup returns CDR1 SGHRS and CDR2 YFSETQ. The DNA for the CDR3 is TGCGCCAGCACTTTATGGCGGGGGGGCCGTCGGTCGGGCACAGATACGCAGTATTTT. Translating gives CASTLWRGGRRSGTDTQYF.

This clone was seen only once. The CDR3 coding sequence is TGTGCCAGCAGCTTAGGGCAGGGGGCGCGTGGCTACACCTTC. Translating gives CASSLGQGARGYTF. The chain links TRBV7-8 to TRBJ1-2, with 8 bases that match TRBD1. V shed 1 base, J shed 7 bases, and the junction held 5 bases outside the gene matches. Germline CDR1 and CDR2: SGHVS and FQNEAQ. The CDR3 totals 14 residues.

The chain carries TRBV6-5 and TRBJ1-2; tentative D call: TRBD1 (6 bases). CDR1 MNHEY and CDR2 SVGAGI come from the germline V gene. Trimming cost V 5 bases and J 7 bases, with 20 bases left between them. CDR3 size: 15 residues. Written as DNA, the CDR3 is TGTGCCAGCAGTCGTCTTTCAGGGGTAACTGGTGGCTACACCTTC. Its protein is CASSRLSGVTGGYTF.

This clone was seen a single time. The chain employs TRBV15 and TRBJ1-4, with 7 bases fitting TRBD1. The V and J ends lost 1 base and 5 bases, in that order; junction bases with no gene match: 4. CDR1 and CDR2 (germline): LNHNV, YYDKDF (reference sequence). The CDR3 spans 15 residues. The CDR3 here is CATSRVSGGNEKLFF. Written as DNA, the CDR3 is TGTGCCACCAGCAGAGTTTCAGGGGGAAATGAAAAACTGTTTTTT.

The chain recombines TRBV27 with TRBJ2-3, with 9 bases matching TRBD2. V shed 2 bases, J shed 11 bases, and the junction held 11 bases outside the gene matches. The length of the CDR3 is 15 residues. Germline V lookup: CDR1 MNHEY, CDR2 SMNVEV (reference sequence). The CDR3 region has the DNA TGTGCCAGCAGTTTACGGGCTAGCGGGGTGAGTGAGCAGTATTTT. Residues: CASSLRASGVSEQYF.

In its sample, this clone was seen once. The chain links TRBV13 to TRBJ1-6; TRBD1 is a possible D gene (6 bases). The germline V gene has CDR1 PRHDT and CDR2 FYEKMQ (reference sequence). CDR3 length equals 15 residues. V lost 5 bases and J lost 6, with 14 bases in between. The CDR3 nucleotides read TGTGCCAGCAGCCCGCCGGACAGTCCTAATTCACCCCTCCACTTT. Protein product: CASSPPDSPNSPLHF.

V gene TRBV29-1 combines with J gene TRBJ1-1; no reliable D call. Germline CDR1 SQVTM, CDR2 ANQGSEA. The V gene lost 1 base and the J gene lost 5 bases, with 5 bases spanning the gap. The CDR3 runs 11 residues. CDR3 in amino acids: CSVEGGTEAFF. The DNA of the CDR3 is TGCAGCGTTGAAGGGGGAACTGAAGCTTTCTTT.

The chain couples TRBV5-1 to TRBJ1-4; TRBD1 matches 9 bases. The trim removed 0 bases at V and 4 bases at J, leaving 4 bases unmatched. Per the germline V gene, CDR1 is SGHRS and CDR2 is YFSETQ. The CDR3 totals 16 residues. In nucleotides, the CDR3 is TGCGCCAGCAGCTTGGCCGGACAGGGGCTTAATGAAAAACTGTTTTTT. Its protein product is CASSLAGQGLNEKLFF.

The V call is TRBV18, the J call TRBJ2-1; 7 bases agree with TRBD2. The CDR3 contains 15 residues. V lost 1 base to trimming and J lost 3 bases; unmatched junction nucleotides: 3. Germline V gene data show CDR1 as KGHSH and CDR2 as LQKENI. The CDR3 sequence is CASSPQGGNYNEQFF. CDR3 nucleotide sequence: TGTGCCAGCTCACCACAGGGAGGGAACTACAATGAGCAGTTCTTC.

Remarks on this clone: This same CDR3 is encoded by further DNA sequences in the sample. The chain employs TRBV27 and TRBJ2-6; tentatively, D is TRBD2 (5 bases). The CDR3 runs 14 residues. Per germline, CDR1 MNHEY and CDR2 SMNVEV (reference sequence). V was trimmed by 3 bases and J by 2 bases, leaving 5 bases between them. CDR3 sequence: CASSLRAGANVLTF. The CDR3 DNA reads as TGTGCCAGCAGTTTGAGGGCTGGGGCCAACGTCCTGACTTTC.

This chain joins TRBV4-1 and TRBJ1-5; D uncertain. The V end lost 0 bases, the J end lost 5 bases, and 14 bases lay between the germline ends. This CDR3 has 16 amino acids. Per germline, CDR1 MGHRA and CDR2 YSYEKL. The CDR3 coding sequence is TGCGCCAGCAGCCAAGATATCAGCCTAGCGGATCAGCCCCAGCATTTT. It codes for CASSQDISLADQPQHF.

This clone was recorded a few times. The chain employs TRBV11-3 and TRBJ1-1; weak D call: TRBD1 (6 bases). The CDR3 length is 14 residues. V was cut by 4 bases and J by 1 base, with 10 bases left in between. From germline, CDR1 is SGHNT and CDR2 YENEEA. The CDR3 DNA follows: TGTGCCAGCAGCTCGGGACATGCGAACACTGAAGCTTTCTTT. Protein product: CASSSGHANTEAFF. Looking up the rest from reference TRBV11-3 and TRBJ1-1 gives the full variable domain: EAGVVQSPRYKIIEKKQPVAFWCNPISGHNTLYWYLQNLGQGPELLIRYENEEAVDDSQLPKDRFSAERLKGVDSTLKIQPAELGDSAVYLCASSSGHANTEAFFGQGTRLTVV.

V and J are TRBV5-1 and TRBJ1-1, with D possibly being TRBD1 (5 bases). The CDR3 sequence is 18 residues long. CDR1 is SGHRS, CDR2 YFSETQ, per germline. V shed 4 bases and J shed 1 base, with 23 bases lying between them. In nucleotides, the CDR3 is TGCGCCAGCAGCGTTAGGGTGGGGCAAGACCAAACGAACACTGAAGCTTTCTTT. Translating gives CASSVRVGQDQTNTEAFF. Combining the CDR3 with reference TRBV5-1 and TRBJ1-1 gives the whole variable domain KAGVTQTPRYLIKTRGQQVTLSCSPISGHRSVSWYQQTPGQGLQFLFEYFSETQRNKGNFPGRFSGRQFSNSRSEMNVSTLELGDSALYLCASSVRVGQDQTNTEAFFGQGTRLTVV.

V usage is TRBV19 and J usage is TRBJ1-5, with 11 bases lining up with TRBD1. V shed 8 bases and J 4 bases; nucleotides not matched to a gene: 4. The germline gives CDR1 LNHDA, CDR2 SQIVND (reference sequence). The CDR3 has 14 amino acids. Here the CDR3 DNA reads TGTGCCAGTCGGACAGGGGGCTGGAATCAGCCCCAGCATTTT. Amino acids: CASRTGGWNQPQHF. The variable domain in full, completed from reference TRBV19 and TRBJ1-5, reads DGGITQSPKYLFRKEGQNVTLSCEQNLNHDAMYWYRQDPGQGLRLIYYSQIVNDFQKGDIAEGYSVSREKKESFPLTVTSAQKNPTAFYLCASRTGGWNQPQHFGDGTRLSIL.

The CDR3, as DNA: TGTGCCAGCAGCTTAGGGGCAAACACTGAAGCTTTCTTT. Translating it yields CASSLGANTEAFF. This chain links TRBV7-9 with TRBJ1-1; D unclear. Germline loops: CDR1 SEHNR, CDR2 FQNEAQ (reference sequence). This CDR3 is built from 13 residues. Between the trimmed V and J ends, which lost 1 base and 2 bases, there was a span of 5 bases. Using reference TRBV7-9 and TRBJ1-1 for the parts outside the CDR3, the full variable domain is DTGVSQNPRHKITKRGQNVTFRCDPISEHNRLYWYRQTLGQGPEFLTYFQNEAQLEKSRLLSDRFSAERPKGSFSTLEIQRTEQGDSAMYLCASSLGANTEAFFGQGTRLTVV.

The chain combines TRBV7-9 with TRBJ1-1; TRBD1 might be the D (6 bases). V was pared by 5 bases and J by 3 bases, with 19 bases between. The CDR3 totals 16 residues. Germline V gives CDR1 SEHNR, CDR2 FQNEAQ (reference sequence). CDR3 bases: TGTGCCAGCAGCAGCCGCCCACAGGGATGGGACACTGAAGCTTTCTTT. This translates into CASSSRPQGWDTEAFF.

The rearrangement links TRBV6-1 to TRBJ1-4; 8 bases map to TRBD1. This CDR3 comprises 13 residues. Germline loops: CDR1 MNHNS, CDR2 SASEGT. J was trimmed by 5 bases and V by 7 bases; bases with no gene match: 3. The CDR3 DNA reads as TGTGCCAGCACACAGGGGGTCAATGAAAAACTGTTTTTT. Its protein is CASTQGVNEKLFF.

The CDR3 here is CASSPGQGEPGANVLTF. The CDR3 coding sequence is TGTGCCAGCAGCCCCGGACAGGGTGAGCCTGGGGCCAACGTCCTGACTTTC. The chain recombines TRBV7-7 with TRBJ2-6; 8 bases line up with TRBD1. Per germline, CDR1 SSHAT and CDR2 FNYEAQ (reference sequence). The CDR3 length is 17 residues. The V gene end was trimmed by 5 bases and the J gene end by 2 bases; junction bases not matched to a gene: 8.

The V gene is TRBV12-5, the J gene TRBJ2-5; possible D gene TRBD1, 6 bases. Trimming shortened V by 6 bases and J by 2 bases, and 16 bases separated the two germline ends. Germline CDR1 is LGHNT and CDR2 is FRNRAP. The CDR3 covers 15 residues. The CDR3 DNA is TGTGCTAGTGGCCGCTCCGGGACATCGCAAGAGACCCAGTACTTC. It translates to CASGRSGTSQETQYF. Using reference TRBV12-5 and TRBJ2-5 for the parts outside the CDR3, the full variable domain is DARVTQTPRHKVTEMGQEVTMRCQPILGHNTVFWYRQTMMQGLELLAYFRNRAPLDDSGMPKDRFSAEMPDATLATLKIQPSEPRDSAVYFCASGRSGTSQETQYFGPGTRLLVL.

This chain joins TRBV4-1 and TRBJ1-1; TRBD1 matches at 7 bases. Germline assignment: CDR1 MGHRA and CDR2 YSYEKL. There are 15 residues in the CDR3. The V and J ends lost 0 bases and 5 bases, in that order; junction bases with no gene match: 6. CDR3 residues: CASSQDLAGGTEAFF. For the CDR3, the DNA is TGCGCCAGCAGCCAAGATCTGGCAGGGGGGACTGAAGCTTTCTTT.